Shown below are 13 T cell receptor beta chains from a single sample sequenced in a study of a mutant IDH1 vaccine in newly diagnosed glioma. Time point of the sample: week 47, end of study. The investigators gave 300 ug of mutant IDH1 20-mer peptide in each vaccine dose, together with topical imiquimod. Clones were sequenced by immunoSEQ multiplex PCR, and TCRdb holds only the in-frame ones, with some missing. The sample has some 62,000 clones; about four fifths are singletons. Their recognized antigens are unknown. Sequencing used PBMCs, obtained from a glioma patient whose treatment included an IDH1 peptide vaccine. The receptor source for this set is a man aged 25-45 years with glioma.

The rearrangement joins TRBV2 to TRBJ1-2; D not certain. Germline assignment: CDR1 SNHLY and CDR2 FYNNEI. The CDR3 loop spans 12 amino acids. Trimming removed 3 bases from V and 5 bases from J, with 7 bases in between. This CDR3 reads CASSEKQYGYTF. As DNA, the CDR3 is TGTGCCAGCAGTGAGAAGCAGTATGGCTACACCTTC. The full variable domain, completed using reference TRBV2 and TRBJ1-2, is EPEVTQTPSHQVTQMGQEVILRCVPISNHLYFYWYRQILGQKVEFLVSFYNNEISEKSEIFDDQFSVERPDGSNFTLKIRSTKLEDSAMYFCASSEKQYGYTFGSGTRLTVV.

This clone has only one observation. The V and J genes are TRBV2 and TRBJ2-7; D is uncertain. This CDR3 is 12 amino acids long. Germline assignment: CDR1 SNHLY and CDR2 FYNNEI. Trimming pared 8 bases from V and 2 bases from J, leaving 10 bases between. This chain's CDR3 is CASLGQAYEQYF. The CDR3, as DNA: TGTGCCAGCCTGGGCCAAGCCTACGAGCAGTACTTC. The variable domain in full, completed from reference TRBV2 and TRBJ2-7, reads EPEVTQTPSHQVTQMGQEVILRCVPISNHLYFYWYRQILGQKVEFLVSFYNNEISEKSEIFDDQFSVERPDGSNFTLKIRSTKLEDSAMYFCASLGQAYEQYFGPGTRLTVT.

The V and J genes are TRBV19 and TRBJ1-2; D gene unclear. This CDR3 region has 15 residues. The germline CDR1 and CDR2 sequences are LNHDA and SQIVND (reference sequence). V was clipped by 0 bases and J by 8 bases, with 16 bases between them. DNA for the CDR3: TGTGCCAGTAGTATAGATCTATTGGGATCCGACGGCTACACCTTC. Amino acid sequence: CASSIDLLGSDGYTF.

Sample share makes this clone medium-sized. The DNA of the CDR3 is TGTGCCAGCAGCTTGTCGGGCAGAAACACTGAAGCTTTCTTT. Encoded protein: CASSLSGRNTEAFF. The chain uses TRBV5-6 and TRBJ1-1, with D unresolved. V was cut by 1 base and J by 2 bases, with 9 bases left in between. The CDR3 covers 14 residues. CDR1 is SGHDT, CDR2 YYEEEE, per germline.

The gene calls are TRBV5-5 and TRBJ2-2; TRBD2 might be the D (7 bases). The CDR3 is 15 residues long. Trimming cost V 3 bases and J 7 bases, with 16 bases left between them. The germline V gene encodes CDR1 SGHKS and CDR2 YYEKEE (reference sequence). CDR3 loop: CASSSPGGGYGELFF. The CDR3, as DNA: TGTGCCAGCAGCTCACCCGGCGGGGGCTACGGGGAGCTGTTTTTT.

A single count supports this clone. This chain joins TRBV29-1 and TRBJ1-2, with D perhaps matching TRBD1 (5 bases). V was cut by 7 bases and J by 4 bases, with 19 bases left in between. The germline CDR1 and CDR2 sequences are SQVTM and ANQGSEA. The CDR3 is 14 amino acids. CDR3 region: CSAGGAASTYGYTF. Written as DNA, the CDR3 is TGCAGCGCTGGAGGGGCAGCATCTACCTATGGCTACACCTTC. Full variable domain (missing parts from reference TRBV29-1 and TRBJ1-2): SAVISQKPSRDICQRGTSLTIQCQVDSQVTMMFWYRQQPGQSLTLIATANQGSEATYESGFVIDKFPISRPNLTFSTLTVSNMSPEDSSIYLCSAGGAASTYGYTFGSGTRLTVV.

The chain's CDR3 is CASWTGLTNEKLFF. The DNA for the CDR3 is TGTGCCAGTTGGACGGGCTTAACTAATGAAAAACTGTTTTTT. This sequence joins TRBV6-5 and TRBJ1-4; D is unresolved. The germline V and J ends were trimmed by 9 bases and 1 base, with 12 bases remaining between them. Germline lookup yields CDR1 MNHEY and CDR2 SVGAGI. The CDR3 totals 14 residues.

The CDR3 here is CASPPPGNRSGNTIYF. In DNA, the CDR3 is TGTGCCAGCCCCCCTCCGGGGAACCGCTCTGGAAACACCATATATTTT. The V call is TRBV12-1, the J call TRBJ1-3. TRBV12-1 is given as a pseudogene. The CDR3 is 16 amino acids.

This chain connects TRBV5-1 to TRBJ2-2; TRBD2 matches 12 bases. This CDR3 contains 19 residues. Germline CDR1 is SGHRS and CDR2 is YFSETQ. With V trimmed by 0 bases and J by 4 bases, 10 bases remained unmatched. In DNA form, the CDR3 reads TGCGCCAGCAGCTTGGCCGGGCTAGCGGGGGGGCGAGGCACCGGGGAGCTGTTTTTT. This gives the protein CASSLAGLAGGRGTGELFF.

The genes are TRBV15 and TRBJ2-7; 7 nucleotides match TRBD1. In germline, CDR1 is LNHNV, CDR2 YYDKDF (reference sequence). The CDR3 totals 14 residues. V was pared by 5 bases and J by 6 bases, with 10 bases of the junction left unmatched. The DNA of the CDR3 is TGTGCCACCAGCGGCGACAGGGTGGTGGCCGAGCAGTACTTC. Encoded protein: CATSGDRVVAEQYF.

J is TRBJ2-5 and V is TRBV5-4, with TRBD2 identical over 11 bases. Near its end, the DNA agrees better with TRBJ2-7, so the J call may be wrong. The CDR3 is 14 residues long. Looked up from germline, CDR1 is SGHNT and CDR2 is YYREEE (reference sequence). The CDR3 bases are TGTGCCAGCAGATCCGGGACTAGCGGCCACGAGCAGTACTTC. Translated, it gives CASRSGTSGHEQYF.

This rearrangement joins TRBV15 to TRBJ1-5, with D tentatively TRBD1 (5 bases). Trimming shortened V by 8 bases and J by 5 bases, and 16 bases separated the two germline ends. This CDR3 has 14 residues. Germline CDR1 reads LNHNV; CDR2 reads YYDKDF (reference sequence). The CDR3 is CATGTPQHYQPQHF. The DNA of the CDR3 is TGTGCCACCGGGACCCCACAACATTATCAGCCCCAGCATTTT.

This chain links TRBV7-9 with TRBJ2-3, with a possible D match to TRBD2 (6 bases). This CDR3 is 16 amino acids long. Germline CDR1 SEHNR, CDR2 FQNEAQ (reference sequence). Trimming left V 8 bases short and J 0 bases short, with 18 bases between. The chain's CDR3 is CASSLGGVTSTDTQYF. The CDR3 DNA reads as TGTGCCAGCTCCCTCGGCGGGGTGACTAGCACAGATACGCAGTATTTT.